The 32 T cell receptor beta chains below were found in one sample sequenced in a study of STAT5B mutations in CD4+ large granular lymphocyte leukemia. The method was immunoSEQ multiplex PCR; TCRdb's version includes in-frame clones alone and lacks a portion of them. The table lists more than 30,000 clones, just over 75% of them singletons, with about 7% in the top ten. The specimen was CD4+ T cells from blood buffy coats. These receptor sequences come from a human donor in good health.

This chain connects TRBV19 to TRBJ2-2; 7 bases are a match to TRBD1. The CDR3 has 14 amino acids. The ends lost 5 bases at V and 4 bases at J; junction bases unmatched: 4. Germline V lookup: CDR1 LNHDA, CDR2 SQIVND (reference sequence). The CDR3 DNA reads as TGTGCCAGTAGTGGTGGGACAGTCACCGGGGAGCTGTTTTTT. It translates to CASSGGTVTGELFF.

This clone was seen more than once but under ten times. J is TRBJ1-6 and V is TRBV7-2; TRBD1 matches 8 bases. This CDR3 is 15 amino acids long. V lost 1 base and J lost 9; bases outside the gene matches: 5. The V gene's germline CDR1 is SGHTA and CDR2 FQGNSA. Written as DNA, the CDR3 is TGTGCCAGCAGCTTAGTGTGGGACAGGAGTTCACCCCTCCACTTT. Its protein is CASSLVWDRSSPLHF.

The chain combines TRBV18 with TRBJ2-1, with D uncertain. The CDR3 length is 16 residues. Between the trimmed V and J ends, which lost 0 bases and 6 bases, there was a span of 15 bases. Germline loops: CDR1 KGHSH, CDR2 LQKENI. The CDR3 sequence: CASSPPVAGSSNEQFF. CDR3 sequence (DNA): TGTGCCAGCTCACCACCGGTCGCTGGCAGCTCCAATGAGCAGTTCTTC.

This chain joins TRBV7-9 and TRBJ1-2; D is ambiguous. The CDR3 runs 11 residues. Germline V gene sequence: CDR1 SEHNR, CDR2 FQNEAQ (reference sequence). Trimming left V 3 bases short and J 8 bases short, with 7 bases between. The CDR3 sequence: CASSFTAGYTF. CDR3 nucleotide sequence: TGTGCCAGCAGCTTTACGGCCGGCTACACCTTC. Filled out from reference TRBV7-9 and TRBJ1-2, the complete variable domain reads DTGVSQNPRHKITKRGQNVTFRCDPISEHNRLYWYRQTLGQGPEFLTYFQNEAQLEKSRLLSDRFSAERPKGSFSTLEIQRTEQGDSAMYLCASSFTAGYTFGSGTRLTVV.

The V and J genes are TRBV7-2 and TRBJ2-6; a possible D gene is TRBD1 (5 bases). The CDR3 has 17 amino acids. V was pared by 5 bases and J by 2 bases, with 16 bases between. Germline V gene data show CDR1 as SGHTA and CDR2 as FQGNSA. CDR3 in DNA: TGTGCCAGCAGCGGTAATCGGGTAGGGGCTGGGGCCAACGTCCTGACTTTC. Residues: CASSGNRVGAGANVLTF.

The CDR3 DNA reads as TGCGCCAGCAGTGAGCGGGGGGTAATTGCAGATACGCAGTATTTT. This sequence encodes CASSERGVIADTQYF. The V call is TRBV4-3, the J call TRBJ2-3, with 9 positions matching TRBD2. Looked up from germline, CDR1 is LGHNA and CDR2 is YSLEER. V gave up 6 bases and J gave up 4 bases; unmatched junction bases: 8. The CDR3 is 15 amino acids.

This rearrangement joins TRBV5-1 to TRBJ1-5; 7 bases agree with TRBD1. The CDR3 runs to 16 residues. After removal of 0 bases from V and 5 bases from J, the junction contained 8 bases not matched to a gene. Looked up from germline, CDR1 is SGHRS and CDR2 is YFSETQ. The CDR3 nucleotides read TGCGCCAGCAGCTTGGGGGTGGCAGGGGGGGATCAGCCCCAGCATTTT. It is translated as CASSLGVAGGDQPQHF.

The rearrangement joins TRBV5-4 to TRBJ2-7, with TRBD1 identical over 11 bases. Germline CDR1 and CDR2: SGHNT and YYREEE (reference sequence). The CDR3 loop spans 15 amino acids. J lost 3 bases, V lost 4 bases, and 6 bases had no gene match. CDR3 protein: CASSPTGTGGYEQYF. The CDR3 coding sequence is TGTGCCAGCAGCCCGACCGGGACAGGGGGCTACGAGCAGTACTTC.

The chain recombines TRBV7-9 with TRBJ1-4; TRBD1 agrees at 7 bases. Per germline, CDR1 SEHNR and CDR2 FQNEAQ (reference sequence). The CDR3 has 14 amino acids. V dropped 6 bases and J dropped 10; count of bases not matched to a gene: 11. For the CDR3, the DNA is TGTGCCAGCAGTACCGGGACAGAGGGCGGAAAACTGTTTTTT. It codes for CASSTGTEGGKLFF.

V gene TRBV5-3 combines with J gene TRBJ1-2, with TRBD1 matching 8 bases. TRBV5-3 is recorded as an ORF, its role being uncertain. The CDR3 has 15 amino acids. Trimming cost V 6 bases and J 5 bases; bases outside gene matches: 12. The CDR3 DNA follows: TGTGCCAGAATCCCCGAGGACAGGGTAGGATATGGCTACACCTTC. Its protein is CARIPEDRVGYGYTF.

This clone has more than one count but fewer than ten. This rearrangement joins TRBV27 to TRBJ2-1, with D tentatively TRBD1 or TRBD2 (5 bases each). Looked up from germline, CDR1 is MNHEY and CDR2 is SMNVEV (reference sequence). V was clipped by 2 bases and J by 3 bases, with 14 bases between them. The CDR3 spans 16 residues. CDR3 DNA: TGTGCCAGCAGTTTAGACCCCCGGGGCGGCTACAATGAGCAGTTCTTC. The encoded protein is CASSLDPRGGYNEQFF.

This clone occurred once. This rearrangement joins TRBV7-2 to TRBJ1-4; TRBD1 matches 9 bases. CDR1 is SGHTA, CDR2 FQGNSA, per germline. The CDR3 length is 15 residues. After removal of 5 bases from V and 2 bases from J, the junction contained 3 bases not matched to a gene. CDR3 nucleotide sequence: TGTGCCAGCAGCCGAGACAGGGGGACTAATGAAAAACTGTTTTTT. This codes for CASSRDRGTNEKLFF.

V and J are TRBV6-6 and TRBJ2-7, with 9 positions matching TRBD2. CDR1 is MNHNY, CDR2 SVGAGI, per germline (reference sequence). The V segment lost 6 bases and the J segment 2 bases; nucleotides outside the gene matches: 11. The CDR3 length is 16 residues. The CDR3: CASSPRPSGTAYEQYF. Written as DNA, the CDR3 is TGTGCCAGCAGCCCAAGGCCTAGCGGGACGGCCTACGAGCAGTACTTC.

This clone appeared once. This chain joins TRBV5-6 and TRBJ1-6; D unclear. The CDR3 runs to 13 residues. Germline CDR1 and CDR2: SGHDT and YYEEEE. V lost 4 bases and J 3 bases, leaving 5 bases between the germline ends. CDR3 bases: TGTGCCAGCAGCCCTAACTATAATTCACCCCTCCACTTT. It yields the protein CASSPNYNSPLHF.

This clone showed up just once. This rearrangement joins TRBV6-1 to TRBJ1-2; D gene ambiguous. CDR3 size: 14 residues. Looked up from germline, CDR1 is MNHNS and CDR2 is SASEGT. The V end lost 7 bases, the J end lost 5 bases, and 17 bases lay between the germline ends. In DNA form, the CDR3 reads TGTGCCAGCATTCCTAACGGTGGGAGATATGGCTACACCTTC. Translation: CASIPNGGRYGYTF.

In its sample, this clone was seen once. V usage is TRBV4-1 and J usage is TRBJ2-7, with no clear D. V was shortened by 1 base and J by 2 bases, with 9 bases between the two germline ends. CDR3 length: 14 amino acids. In germline, CDR1 is MGHRA, CDR2 YSYEKL. The CDR3 DNA sequence: TGCGCCAGCAGCCAAGCCGAAACGGCCTACGAGCAGTACTTC. This codes for CASSQAETAYEQYF.

The chain combines TRBV7-6 with TRBJ2-3; D is undetermined. The CDR3 contains 12 residues. The V end was cut by 3 bases, the J end by 5 bases, with 6 bases between. CDR1 is SGHVS and CDR2 is FNYEAQ in the germline V gene. As DNA, the CDR3 is TGTGCCAGCAGCTTCCTAGGAGATACGCAGTATTTT. It yields the protein CASSFLGDTQYF.

V is TRBV6-6 and J is TRBJ2-5; D is possibly TRBD1 (5 bases). Germline assignment: CDR1 MNHNY and CDR2 SVGAGI (reference sequence). CDR3 size: 15 residues. V gave up 0 bases and J gave up 7 bases, with 15 bases separating them. CDR3 protein: CASSYSDNRLGTQYF. In nucleotides, the CDR3 is TGTGCCAGCAGTTACTCGGACAACCGCTTGGGGACCCAGTACTTC.

The gene calls are TRBV6-1 and TRBJ2-7; unclear D gene. The CDR3 has 14 residues. Germline CDR1 is MNHNS and CDR2 is SASEGT. Trimming took 8 bases from V and 1 from J, leaving 15 bases between them. CDR3 amino acids: CASLEMSASYEQYF. The CDR3 nucleotides are TGTGCCAGCCTTGAAATGTCCGCATCCTACGAGCAGTACTTC.

The chain links TRBV27 to TRBJ2-1; 7 bases are a match to TRBD1. Germline assignment: CDR1 MNHEY and CDR2 SMNVEV (reference sequence). V shed 6 bases, J shed 6 bases, and the junction held 5 bases outside the gene matches. This CDR3 region has 13 residues. The CDR3 bases are TGTGCCAGCAGGGGCCAGGGGGTCAATGAGCAGTTCTTC. Translating it yields CASRGQGVNEQFF.

This clone was counted once. V and J are TRBV19 and TRBJ2-2, with D unclear. V lost 6 bases and J 0 bases, leaving 11 bases between the germline ends. CDR1 is LNHDA, CDR2 SQIVND, per germline (reference sequence). The CDR3 is made up of 15 amino acids. As DNA, the CDR3 is TGTGCCAGTAGCTGGAGACAAACGAACACCGGGGAGCTGTTTTTT. It is translated as CASSWRQTNTGELFF.

This chain uses TRBV5-1 with TRBJ1-3, with D hard to call. Germline V CDR1 and CDR2: SGHRS, YFSETQ. V was pared by 0 bases and J by 3 bases, with 13 bases between. CDR3 length: 16 residues. The CDR3, as DNA: TGCGCCAGCAGCTTGGTTGGAGGACGCTATGGAAACACCATATATTTT. It specifies CASSLVGGRYGNTIYF.

This rearrangement joins TRBV5-1 to TRBJ2-5; D not certain. The length of the CDR3 is 13 residues. V lost 1 base, J lost 2 bases, and 6 bases lay in between. From germline, CDR1 is SGHRS and CDR2 YFSETQ. CDR3 residues: CASSLLQQETQYF. In DNA, the CDR3 is TGCGCCAGCAGCTTGCTTCAGCAAGAGACCCAGTACTTC.

The chain uses TRBV19 and TRBJ2-2; no clear D. Germline values: CDR1 LNHDA, CDR2 SQIVND (reference sequence). V shed 5 bases and J shed 2 bases, with 12 bases lying between them. CDR3 length: 15 residues. CDR3 DNA sequence: TGTGCCAGTAGTCCCTCACACCTAAACACCGGGGAGCTGTTTTTT. Amino acid sequence: CASSPSHLNTGELFF.

The CDR3 sequence is CASSHRAGIYEQYF. The DNA of the CDR3 is TGCGCCAGCAGCCATAGGGCCGGAATCTACGAGCAGTACTTC. The V call is TRBV4-3, the J call TRBJ2-7; D not certain. The CDR3 is 14 residues long. CDR1 is LGHNA, CDR2 YSLEER, per germline. V was cut by 3 bases and J by 3 bases, with 12 bases left in between.

V and J are TRBV18 and TRBJ1-6, with D possibly being TRBD1 (5 bases). The CDR3 spans 17 residues. Trimming removed 1 base at V and 0 bases at J, with 10 bases between. Germline CDR1 reads KGHSH; CDR2 reads LQKENI. The CDR3 protein is CASSPLGGSSYNSPLHF. The CDR3 DNA sequence: TGTGCCAGCTCACCACTCGGGGGGAGCTCCTATAATTCACCCCTCCACTTT. The whole variable domain, remainder taken from reference TRBV18 and TRBJ1-6, is NAGVMQNPRHLVRRRGQEARLRCSPMKGHSHVYWYRQLPEEGLKFMVYLQKENIIDESGMPKERFSAEFPKEGPSILRIQQVVRGDSAAYFCASSPLGGSSYNSPLHFGNGTRLTVT.

The gene calls are TRBV5-5 and TRBJ2-7; D is uncertain. Germline CDR1 is SGHKS and CDR2 is YYEKEE (reference sequence). The germline V and J ends were trimmed by 2 bases and 0 bases, with 9 bases remaining between them. The CDR3 extends over 14 amino acids. CDR3 DNA sequence: TGTGCCAGCAGCTTACGTCCGAGCTCCTACGAGCAGTACTTC. Amino acids: CASSLRPSSYEQYF.

Concerning this clone itself: Other DNA sequences in the sample encode the same CDR3. V and J are TRBV18 and TRBJ1-2; D is undetermined. V gave up 3 bases and J gave up 0 bases, with 5 bases separating them. Germline loops: CDR1 KGHSH, CDR2 LQKENI. This CDR3 spans 13 amino acids. Here the CDR3 reads CASSPDSNYGYTF. In DNA, the CDR3 is TGTGCCAGCTCACCGGACTCTAACTATGGCTACACCTTC.

The V call is TRBV19, the J call TRBJ2-3, with D perhaps matching TRBD1 (6 bases). V dropped 3 bases and J dropped 12 bases, with 16 bases sitting between them. This CDR3 has 13 residues. Germline loops: CDR1 LNHDA, CDR2 SQIVND (reference sequence). The CDR3 DNA follows: TGTGCCAGTAGTATTCAACGGGACACCCAACAGTATTTT. Translated: CASSIQRDTQQYF.

CDR3 bases: TGTGCCAGCTCAGCGGCGGGAGCCTACAATGAGCAGTTCTTC. Amino acid sequence: CASSAAGAYNEQFF. V usage is TRBV18 and J usage is TRBJ2-1; 7 bases align to TRBD2. The CDR3 runs 14 residues. After removal of 5 bases from V and 2 bases from J, the junction contained 3 bases not matched to a gene. Germline CDR1 and CDR2: KGHSH and LQKENI.

The chain couples TRBV19 to TRBJ2-7; D not certain. This CDR3 region has 14 residues. V was shortened by 3 bases and J by 2 bases, with 11 bases between the two germline ends. The germline V gene encodes CDR1 LNHDA and CDR2 SQIVND (reference sequence). The CDR3: CASSISGSTYEQYF. Written as DNA, the CDR3 is TGTGCCAGTAGTATCTCCGGGTCCACCTACGAGCAGTACTTC.

The chain uses TRBV9 and TRBJ2-7, with a possible D match to TRBD1 (7 bases). Trimming cost V 4 bases and J 2 bases, with 16 bases left between them. The length of the CDR3 is 15 residues. Germline V gene data show CDR1 as SGDLS and CDR2 as YYNGEE. Written as DNA, the CDR3 is TGTGCCAGCAGCCCAGGGGGTAGCGGAGCCTACGAGCAGTACTTC. Protein sequence: CASSPGGSGAYEQYF.